These T cell receptor beta chains were read from a single sample in a study of blood T cell repertoires in COVID-19. The data were produced by immunoSEQ multiplex PCR, yet TCRdb's version contains in-frame clones alone and is incomplete. The table lists under 45,000 clones, around 87% of them singletons. Sequenced input: peripheral blood. All receptors derive from a man aged 35-49 years with COVID-19, enrolled during active disease. Each CDR3 is given with its conserved first and last residue. Fields, in order: J gene, D gene, V gene, clone size, CDR3 DNA, CDR3 protein. A D gene is named only where the DNA matches it firmly. The size of a clone is reported for some rows only, either as once, few or many, or as a class for expanded clones.

J gene: TRBJ1-1
D gene: NA
V gene: TRBV4-1
clone size: NA
CDR3 DNA: TGCGCCAGCAGCCAGATCCTAAAGGGGCAGAACACTGAAGCTTTCTTT
CDR3 protein: CASSQILKGQNTEAFF

J gene: TRBJ1-2
D gene: TRBD1
V gene: TRBV4-1
clone size: NA
CDR3 DNA: TGCGCCAGCAGCCACCTCCCGGGACAGGGGACCTATGGCTACACCTTC
CDR3 protein: CASSHLPGQGTYGYTF

J gene: TRBJ2-5
D gene: NA
V gene: TRBV11-3
clone size: NA
CDR3 DNA: TGTGCCAGCAGCTTAGAGACAGGTCAAGAGACCCAGTACTTC
CDR3 protein: CASSLETGQETQYF

J gene: TRBJ2-7
D gene: NA
V gene: TRBV19
clone size: NA
CDR3 DNA: TGTGCCAGTAGTCCTCGGGACACTCCCGGGTCCTACGAGCAGTACTTC
CDR3 protein: CASSPRDTPGSYEQYF

J gene: TRBJ1-3
D gene: NA
V gene: TRBV19
clone size: NA
CDR3 DNA: TGTGCCAGTAGTTGGACGGGGAACTCTGGAAACACCATATATTTT
CDR3 protein: CASSWTGNSGNTIYF

J gene: TRBJ1-1
D gene: NA
V gene: TRBV2
clone size: NA
CDR3 DNA: TGTGCCAGCAGTGTGGGAGTTACCCCTGAAGCTTTCTTT
CDR3 protein: CASSVGVTPEAFF

J gene: TRBJ2-3
D gene: NA
V gene: TRBV28
clone size: once
CDR3 DNA: TGTGCCAGCAGTTTGCGAGGAGGAACAGATACGCAGTATTTT
CDR3 protein: CASSLRGGTDTQYF

J gene: TRBJ1-3
D gene: NA
V gene: TRBV9
clone size: few
CDR3 DNA: TGTGCCAGCAGCGCTACGACATCTGGAAACACCATATATTTT
CDR3 protein: CASSATTSGNTIYF

J gene: TRBJ2-2
D gene: TRBD2
V gene: TRBV5-1
clone size: NA
CDR3 DNA: TGCGCCAGCAGCTTGTCTAGCGGACCCACCGGGGAGCTGTTTTTT
CDR3 protein: CASSLSSGPTGELFF

J gene: TRBJ1-6
D gene: TRBD1
V gene: TRBV3-1/TRBV3-2
clone size: NA
CDR3 DNA: TGTGCCAGCAGCCCGGGACAGGGGAAGTCACCCCTCCACTTT
CDR3 protein: CASSPGQGKSPLHF

J gene: TRBJ1-2
D gene: TRBD1
V gene: TRBV5-4
clone size: NA
CDR3 DNA: TGTGCCAGCAGCTCTCAGGGGGCGGATGGCTACACCTTC
CDR3 protein: CASSSQGADGYTF

J gene: TRBJ2-5
D gene: TRBD1
V gene: TRBV2
clone size: NA
CDR3 DNA: TGTGCCATTCCCTGGACAGGGCAAGAGACCCAGTACTTC
CDR3 protein: CAIPWTGQETQYF

J gene: TRBJ2-7
D gene: NA
V gene: TRBV6-1
clone size: few
CDR3 DNA: TGTGCCAGCAGTGAAGAGGTGACTAGGGCGTACGAGCAGTACTTC
CDR3 protein: CASSEEVTRAYEQYF

J gene: TRBJ1-5
D gene: NA
V gene: TRBV5-1
clone size: NA
CDR3 DNA: TGCGCCAGCAGCTTGGACCAGAATCAGCCCCAGCATTTT
CDR3 protein: CASSLDQNQPQHF

J gene: TRBJ1-5
D gene: TRBD1
V gene: TRBV6-6
clone size: once
CDR3 DNA: TGTGCCAGCAGGCCGACAGGGATGGATCAGCCCCAGCATTTT
CDR3 protein: CASRPTGMDQPQHF

J gene: TRBJ2-4
D gene: NA
V gene: TRBV29-1
clone size: few
CDR3 DNA: TGCAGCGCAGGGGAGGGAAACATTCAGTACTTC
CDR3 protein: CSAGEGNIQYF

J gene: TRBJ2-1
D gene: NA
V gene: TRBV7-8
clone size: NA
CDR3 DNA: TGTGCCAGCAGCTTAGGCAGGGCGATGAGTATTATCCCATACAATGAGCAGTTCTTC
CDR3 protein: CASSLGRAMSIIPYNEQFF

J gene: TRBJ2-7
D gene: TRBD2
V gene: TRBV11-2
clone size: NA
CDR3 DNA: TGTGCCAGCAGCATCATGACTAGCGGGAGTAACGAGCAGTACTTC
CDR3 protein: CASSIMTSGSNEQYF

J gene: TRBJ2-7
D gene: NA
V gene: TRBV27
clone size: NA
CDR3 DNA: TGTGCCAGCAGCCTGTGGGAGAGACCCTACGAGCAGTACTTC
CDR3 protein: CASSLWERPYEQYF

J gene: TRBJ2-7
D gene: TRBD1
V gene: TRBV11-2
clone size: NA
CDR3 DNA: TGTGCCAGCAGCCCCGGGACAGAATACGAGCAGTACTTC
CDR3 protein: CASSPGTEYEQYF

J gene: TRBJ1-5
D gene: NA
V gene: TRBV21-1
clone size: NA
CDR3 DNA: TGTGCCAGCAGCTTGGACAGGGGAAATCAGCCCCAGCATTTT
CDR3 protein: CASSLDRGNQPQHF

J gene: TRBJ2-5
D gene: TRBD1
V gene: TRBV12-3/TRBV12-4
clone size: NA
CDR3 DNA: TGTGCCAGCAGTTTGGGACAGCAAGAGACCCAGTACTTC
CDR3 protein: CASSLGQQETQYF

J gene: TRBJ1-5
D gene: TRBD1
V gene: TRBV28
clone size: NA
CDR3 DNA: TGTGCCAGCAGTCCGGGCTGGGGACAGGAGAATCAGCCCCAGCATTTT
CDR3 protein: CASSPGWGQENQPQHF

J gene: TRBJ2-7
D gene: NA
V gene: TRBV11-3
clone size: NA
CDR3 DNA: TGTGCCAGCAGCCCCACAGTTCTTTCCTACGAGCAGTACTTC
CDR3 protein: CASSPTVLSYEQYF

J gene: TRBJ1-1
D gene: NA
V gene: TRBV6-6
clone size: NA
CDR3 DNA: TGTGCCAGCAGTTACTCACAGATGAACACTGAAGCTTTCTTT
CDR3 protein: CASSYSQMNTEAFF

J gene: TRBJ1-1
D gene: TRBD1
V gene: TRBV4-1
clone size: once
CDR3 DNA: TGCGCCAGCAGCCAAATACCGGGACAGGGGGGGAACACTGAAGCTTTCTTT
CDR3 protein: CASSQIPGQGGNTEAFF

J gene: TRBJ2-7
D gene: NA
V gene: TRBV27
clone size: NA
CDR3 DNA: TGTGCCAGCAGTACTAGGACCACGGGGTACGAGCAGTACTTC
CDR3 protein: CASSTRTTGYEQYF

J gene: TRBJ2-7
D gene: NA
V gene: TRBV14
clone size: NA
CDR3 DNA: TGTGCCAGCAGCCAAGTGAGGGGGAGTACGGGCGAGCAGTACTTC
CDR3 protein: CASSQVRGSTGEQYF

J gene: TRBJ1-6
D gene: TRBD1
V gene: TRBV4-1
clone size: NA
CDR3 DNA: TGCGCCAGCAGCCAGTGGGACCGGGACAGGGATGTGGGGCGTGATTCACCCCTCCACTTT
CDR3 protein: CASSQWDRDRDVGRDSPLHF

J gene: TRBJ2-5
D gene: NA
V gene: TRBV14
clone size: NA
CDR3 DNA: TGTGCCAGCAGCCAGGACACCCTCCAAGAGACCCAGTACTTC
CDR3 protein: CASSQDTLQETQYF

J gene: TRBJ2-3
D gene: TRBD1
V gene: TRBV5-1
clone size: NA
CDR3 DNA: TGCGCCAGCAGCTGGGGAAGGGACAGCCCCAATTATACGCAGTATTTT
CDR3 protein: CASSWGRDSPNYTQYF

J gene: TRBJ2-1
D gene: NA
V gene: TRBV5-4
clone size: NA
CDR3 DNA: TGTGCCAGCAGCTTGGGCGGGGCGGGGAGTGAGCAGTTCTTC
CDR3 protein: CASSLGGAGSEQFF

J gene: TRBJ2-2
D gene: TRBD1
V gene: TRBV7-2
clone size: once
CDR3 DNA: TGTGCCAGCAGCCGCGGTGGGACAGCGAACACCGGGGAGCTGTTTTTT
CDR3 protein: CASSRGGTANTGELFF

J gene: TRBJ1-6
D gene: TRBD1
V gene: TRBV9
clone size: few
CDR3 DNA: TGTGCCAGCAGCGACGACAGGGTCAATTCACCCCTCCACTTT
CDR3 protein: CASSDDRVNSPLHF

J gene: TRBJ2-2
D gene: NA
V gene: TRBV5-8
clone size: NA
CDR3 DNA: TGTGCCAGCAGCCCGAGACAGCTGAACACCGGGGAGCTGTTTTTT
CDR3 protein: CASSPRQLNTGELFF

J gene: TRBJ1-6
D gene: TRBD1
V gene: TRBV15
clone size: NA
CDR3 DNA: TGTGCCACCAGCAGCGATACGACAGGGGGCTTTTATAATTCACCCCTCCACTTT
CDR3 protein: CATSSDTTGGFYNSPLHF

J gene: TRBJ2-1
D gene: TRBD2
V gene: TRBV7-9
clone size: NA
CDR3 DNA: TGTGCCAGCAGCCCGGGACTAGCAGCCGCAGATGAGCAGTTCTTC
CDR3 protein: CASSPGLAAADEQFF

J gene: TRBJ1-1
D gene: TRBD1
V gene: TRBV24-1
clone size: few
CDR3 DNA: TGTGCCACCAGTGATTCGACAGGGGAGAAAGCTTTCTTT
CDR3 protein: CATSDSTGEKAFF

J gene: TRBJ1-6
D gene: TRBD1
V gene: TRBV11-2
clone size: NA
CDR3 DNA: TGTGCCAGCAGCCTTAGTACAGGGGGAAATTCACCCCTCCACTTT
CDR3 protein: CASSLSTGGNSPLHF

J gene: TRBJ1-4
D gene: NA
V gene: TRBV11-2
clone size: NA
CDR3 DNA: TGTGCCAGCAGCCTGAGCGGGAAGGGGAATGAAAAACTGTTTTTT
CDR3 protein: CASSLSGKGNEKLFF

J gene: TRBJ1-2
D gene: NA
V gene: TRBV5-8
clone size: NA
CDR3 DNA: TGTGCCAGCAGGGAGGGGATGGACTATGGCTACACCTTC
CDR3 protein: CASREGMDYGYTF

J gene: TRBJ2-7
D gene: NA
V gene: TRBV5-4
clone size: NA
CDR3 DNA: TGTGCCAGCAGCTTGACAGGTGCTAACGAGCAGTACTTC
CDR3 protein: CASSLTGANEQYF

J gene: TRBJ2-5
D gene: NA
V gene: TRBV4-2
clone size: NA
CDR3 DNA: TGTGCCAGCAGCCAAGAAGGAGGGAGCGTCCAAGAGACCCAGTACTTC
CDR3 protein: CASSQEGGSVQETQYF

J gene: TRBJ2-3
D gene: NA
V gene: TRBV10-2
clone size: NA
CDR3 DNA: TGCGCCAGCGCTGAGCGGGATACGCAGTATTTT
CDR3 protein: CASAERDTQYF

J gene: TRBJ1-4
D gene: TRBD1
V gene: TRBV11-2
clone size: NA
CDR3 DNA: TGTGCCAGCAGCTTCGACAGGGGATCTAATGAAAAACTGTTTTTT
CDR3 protein: CASSFDRGSNEKLFF

J gene: TRBJ1-4
D gene: NA
V gene: TRBV5-4
clone size: NA
CDR3 DNA: TGTGCCAGCAGGACCCAGGATAATGAAAAACTGTTTTTT
CDR3 protein: CASRTQDNEKLFF

J gene: TRBJ2-5
D gene: TRBD1
V gene: TRBV5-4
clone size: NA
CDR3 DNA: TGTGCCAGCAGCTTGGCACAGGGGGCGGGTGAGACCCAGTACTTC
CDR3 protein: CASSLAQGAGETQYF

J gene: TRBJ2-3
D gene: NA
V gene: TRBV5-1
clone size: NA
CDR3 DNA: TGCGCCAGCAGGGACAGCTCCCAATTTAGCACAGATACGCAGTATTTT
CDR3 protein: CASRDSSQFSTDTQYF

J gene: TRBJ2-7
D gene: NA
V gene: TRBV18
clone size: NA
CDR3 DNA: TGTGCCAGCTCACCGGGCAGGCCAGACTACGAGCAGTACTTC
CDR3 protein: CASSPGRPDYEQYF

J gene: TRBJ2-5
D gene: TRBD2
V gene: TRBV6-1
clone size: NA
CDR3 DNA: TGTGCCAGCAGTGAAGGGGCGTGGAGCGGGAGGGAGACCCAGTACTTC
CDR3 protein: CASSEGAWSGRETQYF

J gene: TRBJ2-3
D gene: TRBD1
V gene: TRBV28
clone size: NA
CDR3 DNA: TGTGCCAGCAGCCCCGACAGGGGGGGCGCGCCGCAGTATTTT
CDR3 protein: CASSPDRGGAPQYF

J gene: TRBJ2-1
D gene: NA
V gene: TRBV5-5
clone size: NA
CDR3 DNA: TGTGCCAGCAGCTTGCCTAGCGAATACAATGAGCAGTTCTTC
CDR3 protein: CASSLPSEYNEQFF

J gene: TRBJ2-1
D gene: NA
V gene: TRBV19
clone size: NA
CDR3 DNA: TGTGCCAGTAGAGTAGCCCTATCCTACAATGAGCAGTTCTTC
CDR3 protein: CASRVALSYNEQFF